The 18 T cell receptor beta chains reported below all come from one sample, sequenced in a study of tumor-infiltrating lymphocytes in oesophageal squamous cell carcinoma. TCRdb reprocessed the PCR reads via MiXCR and lists one record per CDR3 protein. The table has about 22,000 distinct CDR3 sequences, more than 30% seen once. Sequenced material: esophageal tumor tissue. The receptors shown here come from a male donor with esophageal squamous cell carcinoma.

This clonotype is medium-sized. The genes are TRBV7-9 and TRBJ1-2; no clear D gene. Per the germline V gene, CDR1 is SEHNR and CDR2 is FQNEAQ (reference sequence). V was shortened by 5 bases and J by 6 bases, with 10 bases between the two germline ends. This CDR3 comprises 12 residues. The CDR3 nucleotides are TGTGCCAGCAGCCGTCTTAGGGATGGCTACACCTTC. Protein: CASSRLRDGYTF.

Ten or more counts support this clonotype. The chain is built from TRBV10-2 and TRBJ1-5; D possibly corresponds to TRBD1 (5 bases). CDR1 WSHSY and CDR2 SAAADI come from the germline V gene. The CDR3 is made up of 14 amino acids. Trimming shortened V by 0 bases and J by 2 bases, and 5 bases separated the two germline ends. CDR3 region: CASSESGGNQPQHF. The CDR3 bases are TGCGCCAGCAGTGAGTCAGGGGGCAATCAGCCCCAGCATTTT.

Many counts were recorded for this clonotype. The rearrangement links TRBV24-1 to TRBJ1-2; a possible D gene is TRBD1 (6 bases). With 6 bases removed from V and 2 bases from J, the gap between germline ends came to 12 bases. Germline V lookup: CDR1 KGHDR, CDR2 SFDVKD. The CDR3 extends over 14 amino acids. CDR3 in amino acids: CATSPPTGNYGYTF. The CDR3 DNA reads as TGTGCCACCAGTCCCCCCACAGGGAACTATGGCTACACCTTC.

J is TRBJ2-1 and V is TRBV7-6; D not resolved. The J call is doubtful: the DNA matches TRBJ2-5 better. Germline values: CDR1 SGHVS, CDR2 FNYEAQ. CDR3 length equals 14 residues. The CDR3 reads CASSRLILGETQYF. Written as DNA, the CDR3 is TGTGCCAGCAGCCGCCTCATTTTGGGAGAGACCCAGTACTTC.

The gene calls are TRBV25-1 and TRBJ2-3; D unclear. The CDR3 length is 14 residues. Germline CDR1 and CDR2: MGHDK and SYGVNS. The V end was cut by 6 bases, the J end by 2 bases, with 12 bases between. CDR3 loop: CASSQKLDTDTQYF. CDR3 coding DNA: TGTGCCAGCAGCCAAAAGTTGGACACAGATACGCAGTATTTT.

This clonotype occurred many times. The chain has TRBV6-1 and TRBJ2-7, with D possibly matching TRBD2 (6 bases). The V and J ends lost 6 bases and 3 bases respectively, with 21 bases between them. This CDR3 region has 16 residues. Per germline, CDR1 MNHNS and CDR2 SASEGT. The CDR3 spells CASSYKPTSKGYEQYF. The CDR3 region has the DNA TGTGCCAGCAGCTATAAGCCCACTAGCAAGGGCTACGAGCAGTACTTC.

The rearrangement links TRBV7-3 to TRBJ2-5; perhaps TRBD1 as D (5 bases). Germline V gene sequence: CDR1 SGHTA, CDR2 FQGTGA. This CDR3 has 14 residues. V gave up 2 bases and J gave up 5 bases, with 12 bases separating them. This CDR3 reads CASSLGQGLETQYF. The CDR3, as DNA: TGTGCCAGCAGCTTAGGGCAGGGTCTGGAGACCCAGTACTTC.

Ten or more counts support this clonotype. The chain employs TRBV6-1 and TRBJ2-3, with D unclear. V dropped 5 bases and J dropped 5 bases, with 11 bases sitting between them. The CDR3 extends over 13 amino acids. Germline CDR1 reads MNHNS; CDR2 reads SASEGT. CDR3: CASSSNTGDTQYF. CDR3 bases: TGTGCCAGCAGTTCAAACACGGGAGATACGCAGTATTTT.

This clonotype was detected many times. The rearrangement uses TRBV6-6 and TRBJ1-2; unclear D gene. The CDR3 extends over 15 amino acids. The germline V gene encodes CDR1 MNHNY and CDR2 SVGAGI (reference sequence). Trimming stripped 0 bases from V and 1 base from J, with 9 bases between. The CDR3 loop is CASSYSARLNYGYTF. CDR3 DNA sequence: TGTGCCAGCAGTTACTCGGCCAGGCTTAACTATGGCTACACCTTC.

V usage is TRBV11-2 and J usage is TRBJ2-7; D uncertain. V lost 5 bases to trimming and J lost 2 bases, with 7 bases between them. The CDR3 runs to 12 residues. Germline V CDR1 and CDR2: SGHAT, FQNNGV. CDR3 nucleotides: TGTGCCAGCAGCCAGGCGGCCTACGAGCAGTACTTC. It yields the protein CASSQAAYEQYF. Drawing the rest from reference TRBV11-2 and TRBJ2-7, the complete variable domain is EAGVAQSPRYKIIEKRQSVAFWCNPISGHATLYWYQQILGQGPKLLIQFQNNGVVDDSQLPKDRFSAERLKGVDSTLKIQPAKLEDSAVYLCASSQAAYEQYFGPGTRLTVT.

The gene calls are TRBV7-6 and TRBJ2-6, with D maybe TRBD1 (6 bases). CDR1 and CDR2 from the germline V gene are SGHVS and FNYEAQ. With 5 bases removed from V and 2 bases from J, the gap between germline ends came to 13 bases. The CDR3 covers 16 residues. The CDR3 region is CASSQGIGTGANVLTF. CDR3 in DNA: TGTGCCAGCAGCCAGGGGATCGGGACTGGGGCCAACGTCCTGACTTTC.

This clonotype was seen only a few times. This may come from a read error, since a much larger clone is one base off. V is TRBV11-3 and J is TRBJ2-1; 8 nucleotides align to TRBD1. CDR3 size: 16 residues. J lost 10 bases, V lost 5 bases, and 16 bases had no gene match. Germline CDR1 reads SGHNT; CDR2 reads YENEEA. This chain's CDR3 is CASSTQGTGTSYEQFF. The CDR3 DNA sequence: TGTGCCAGCAGCACACAAGGGACAGGTACTTCCTACGAGCAGTTCTTC.

A note on this clonotype: Germline and junction disagree at one end, which may indicate a read error. V gene TRBV5-1 combines with J gene TRBJ2-3, with 11 bases matching TRBD2. Germline-derived CDR1 and CDR2 are SGHRS and YFSETQ. The CDR3 spans 12 residues. The CDR3, as DNA: TGCGCCAGCAGCGCGACTAGCGGGACAGGGTTCTTC. It yields the protein CASSATSGTGFF.

This clonotype was recorded only once. This may be a read error, as it is one base from a much larger clone. The chain employs TRBV28 and TRBJ1-4, with 7 bases aligning to TRBD1. This CDR3 spans 13 amino acids. Trimming took 5 bases from V and 16 from J; bases not matched to a gene: 13. CDR1 is MDHEN, CDR2 SYDVKM, per germline. DNA for the CDR3: TGTGCCAGCAGTCGACAGGGAGCAGATACGCAGTTTTTT. This translates into CASSRQGADTQFF.

This clonotype ranks as medium-sized (0.01 to 0.1%). This chain connects TRBV7-3 to TRBJ2-3; D is ambiguous. V dropped 5 bases and J dropped 3 bases, with 9 bases sitting between them. Germline-derived CDR1 and CDR2 are SGHTA and FQGTGA. This CDR3 has 13 residues. The DNA of the CDR3 is TGTGCCAGCAGCCTACTAAATACAGATACGCAGTATTTT. Amino acid sequence: CASSLLNTDTQYF. Using reference TRBV7-3 and TRBJ2-3 for the parts outside the CDR3, the full variable domain is GAGVSQTPSNKVTEKGKYVELRCDPISGHTALYWYRQSLGQGPEFLIYFQGTGAADDSGLPNDRFFAVRPEGSVSTLKIQRTERGDSAVYLCASSLLNTDTQYFGPGTRLTVL.

This rearrangement joins TRBV11-3 to TRBJ2-3; 7 nucleotides match TRBD2. The DNA end favors TRBJ2-7, so the J call may be wrong. Germline V gene sequence: CDR1 SGHNT, CDR2 YENEEA. This CDR3 has 17 amino acids. The CDR3 DNA reads TGTGCCAGCAGCCCCTTCGGGTGGACTAGTGGGTCCTACGAGCAGTACTTC. Its translation: CASSPFGWTSGSYEQYF.

Relative to its sample, this clonotype is medium-sized. The chain has TRBV7-3 and TRBJ2-3; D is ambiguous. This CDR3 spans 13 amino acids. The germline CDR1 and CDR2 sequences are SGHTA and FQGTGA. Trimming shortened V by 2 bases and J by 11 bases, and 14 bases separated the two germline ends. CDR3 protein: CASSLDPSYEQYF. The CDR3 DNA reads as TGTGCCAGCAGCTTAGACCCCTCTTACGAGCAGTATTTT.

The genes are TRBV29-1 and TRBJ2-7, with D possibly matching TRBD1 (6 bases). Trimming took off 1 base at V and 9 bases at J, with 19 bases between the two ends. Germline-derived CDR1 and CDR2 are SQVTM and ANQGSEA. CDR3 length: 14 amino acids. The CDR3 DNA is TGCAGCGTTGAAGCGAGGGGTCGGACAGATACGCAGTACTTC. It codes for CSVEARGRTDTQYF.